The present TCR beta chain was sequenced within a study of CD8+ T cells in alopecia areata. Study-level points and caveats: Scalp lesions, especially in alopecia totalis/universalis, had higher clonality than normal scalp. Resident alphabeta T cells of normal skin are also sequenced in scalp samples.

Between the trimmed V and J ends, which lost 0 bases and 2 bases, there was a span of 9 bases. The CDR3 spans 15 residues. Germline values: CDR1 SGHAT, CDR2 FQNNGV. The authors extracted RNA and reverse transcribed it into cDNA as the sequencing template. TCRdb's table, derived via immunoSEQ multiplex PCR, lists solely in-frame clones and lacks some. The table includes approximately 150,000 clones, around 54% detected once. This clone was found a few times. Its antigen is not known. This TCR derives from a human donor in good health. The V and J genes are TRBV11-2 and TRBJ2-3; maybe TRBD2 (5 bases). The material sequenced was CD4+ T cells sorted from blood. CDR3 residues: CASSLESSYTDTQYF. The DNA of the CDR3 is TGTGCCAGCAGCTTAGAATCTAGCTACACAGATACGCAGTATTTT.